This is a list of T cell receptor beta chains from one sample in a study of OX40 agonist ivuxolimab in advanced cancers. The data were produced by immunoSEQ multiplex PCR, yet TCRdb's version contains in-frame clones alone and is incomplete. The profile shows roughly 70,000 clones, roughly 86% of them singletons. This specimen consisted of CD4+ or CD8+ T cells sorted from blood, obtained in a trial of the OX40 agonist ivuxolimab. These receptors all stem from an adult with an advanced solid tumor such as melanoma, head and neck, liver or kidney cancer. The CDR3 runs from the conserved cysteine through the conserved F or W. The order of the fields is J gene, V gene, clone size, D gene, CDR3 protein, CDR3 DNA. A D gene is named only where the DNA matches it firmly. Clone size is not always given. Where it is, it says once, few, many or a class for expanded clones.

TRBJ2-7 TRBV6-1 - TRBD2 CASISGTSSAYEQYF TGTGCCAGCATCTCAGGGACTAGCAGTGCCTACGAGCAGTACTTC
TRBJ1-5 TRBV28 - - CASSLDRWGHYSNQPQHF TGTGCCAGCAGTTTAGATCGATGGGGACACTATAGCAATCAGCCCCAGCATTTT
TRBJ2-6 TRBV11-2 - TRBD1 CASSQTGGPPRLLTF TGTGCCAGCAGCCAGACAGGGGGCCCCCCACGGCTCCTGACTTTC
TRBJ2-7 TRBV7-3 once TRBD2 CASSPGLAGAYEQYF TGTGCCAGCAGCCCGGGACTAGCGGGAGCCTACGAGCAGTACTTC
TRBJ1-5 TRBV5-8 - - CASSPLGGSYQPQHF TGTGCCAGCAGCCCCTTGGGAGGGTCCTATCAGCCCCAGCATTTT
TRBJ2-7 TRBV7-9 - - CASSYGTVDGEQYF TGTGCCAGCAGTTACGGGACGGTCGATGGGGAGCAGTACTTC
TRBJ2-1 TRBV14 once - CASSQASKSSYNEQFF TGTGCCAGCAGCCAAGCTTCAAAGAGCTCCTACAATGAGCAGTTCTTC
TRBJ2-1 TRBV4-1 - TRBD2 CASSQSLAGVIYNEQFF TGCGCCAGCAGCCAAAGCCTAGCGGGAGTAATATATAATGAGCAGTTCTTC
TRBJ2-2 TRBV10-3 - TRBD2 CAIRKQREGTGELFF TGTGCCATACGTAAACAGCGGGAGGGCACCGGGGAGCTGTTTTTT
TRBJ2-7 TRBV28 - - CASSTGPPNYEQYF TGTGCCAGCAGTACAGGGCCCCCAAACTACGAGCAGTACTTC
TRBJ1-2 TRBV10-2 - - CASSERDYGYTF TGCGCCAGCAGCGAGCGGGACTATGGCTACACCTTC
TRBJ1-2 TRBV19 - - CASRKAGGDYGYTF TGTGCCAGTAGGAAGGCAGGCGGAGACTATGGCTACACCTTC
TRBJ1-2 TRBV19 - - CASSIDIYYGYTF TGTGCCAGTAGTATAGATATTTACTATGGCTACACCTTC
TRBJ2-1 TRBV7-9 - - CASSLSGTYYNEQFF TGTGCCAGCAGCTTATCCGGGACGTACTACAATGAGCAGTTCTTC
TRBJ1-5 TRBV7-9 - TRBD1 CASSLTGGASNQPQHF TGTGCCAGCAGCCTCACAGGGGGCGCGAGCAATCAGCCCCAGCATTTT
TRBJ1-5 TRBV6-1 once - CASSESVNQPQHF TGTGCCAGCAGTGAATCAGTCAATCAGCCCCAGCATTTT
TRBJ1-4 TRBV5-1 - TRBD1 CASSLPGQLGEKLFF TGCGCCAGCAGCTTACCGGGACAGCTTGGGGAAAAACTGTTTTTT
TRBJ1-6 TRBV27 - - CASSYSTRTIYSLHF TGTGCCAGCAGTTATTCTACCCGGACAATCTACTCCCTCCACTTT
TRBJ2-3 TRBV5-4 - - CASSLGVSTDTQYF TGTGCCAGCAGCTTAGGGGTTAGCACAGATACGCAGTATTTT
TRBJ2-2 TRBV6-1 - - CASRDSNTGELFF TGTGCCAGCAGGGACAGCAACACCGGGGAGCTGTTTTTT
TRBJ1-4 TRBV6-5 - - CASSYGGSNEKLFF TGTGCCAGCAGTTATGGGGGATCTAATGAAAAACTGTTTTTT
TRBJ2-2 TRBV19 once - CASSSQVTGELFF TGTGCCAGTAGTTCGCAGGTTACCGGGGAGCTGTTTTTT
TRBJ1-4 TRBV27 - TRBD1 CASSPGQGFYEKLFF TGTGCCAGCAGTCCAGGACAGGGGTTTTATGAAAAACTGTTTTTT
TRBJ1-3 TRBV4-2 - - CASSQETGPGNTIYF TGTGCCAGCAGCCAAGAAACAGGGCCAGGAAACACCATATATTTT
TRBJ2-5 TRBV7-7 - TRBD1 CASSLGGTGKETQYF TGTGCTAGCAGCTTAGGGGGGACAGGGAAAGAGACCCAGTACTTC
TRBJ2-3 TRBV9 - TRBD2 CASSVLAGGTGNTDTQYF TGTGCCAGCAGCGTACTAGCGGGAGGTACGGGGAACACAGATACGCAGTATTTT
TRBJ1-2 TRBV5-4 - - CASSSSAGAYGYTF TGTGCCAGCTCTTCCTCAGCAGGGGCCTATGGCTACACCTTC